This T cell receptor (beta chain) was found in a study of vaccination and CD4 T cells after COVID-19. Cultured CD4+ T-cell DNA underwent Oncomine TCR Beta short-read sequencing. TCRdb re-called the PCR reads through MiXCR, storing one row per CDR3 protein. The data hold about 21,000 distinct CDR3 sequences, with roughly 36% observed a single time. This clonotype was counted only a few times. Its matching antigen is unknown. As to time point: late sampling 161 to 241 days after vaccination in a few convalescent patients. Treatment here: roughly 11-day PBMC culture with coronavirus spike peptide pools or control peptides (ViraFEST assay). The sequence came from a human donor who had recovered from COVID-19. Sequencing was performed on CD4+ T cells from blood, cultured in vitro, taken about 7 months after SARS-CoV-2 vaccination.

CDR3 in DNA: TGTGCCAGCATGAGGGGCCTGAGCACAGATACGCAGTATTTT. It codes for CASMRGLSTDTQYF. V and J are TRBV2 and TRBJ2-3, with D perhaps matching TRBD1 or TRBD2 (5 bases each). The germline V gene encodes CDR1 SNHLY and CDR2 FYNNEI. Trimming took off 7 bases at V and 0 bases at J, with 11 bases between the two ends. This CDR3 region has 14 residues. Combining the CDR3 with reference TRBV2 and TRBJ2-3 gives the whole variable domain EPEVTQTPSHQVTQMGQEVILRCVPISNHLYFYWYRQILGQKVEFLVSFYNNEISEKSEIFDDQFSVERPDGSNFTLKIRSTKLEDSAMYFCASMRGLSTDTQYFGPGTRLTVL.